A selection of T cell receptor beta chains follows, all from one sample in a study of blood T cell repertoires in COVID-19. Sequencing was performed with immunoSEQ multiplex PCR; in TCRdb, only in-frame clones are kept and a portion is missing. The repertoire holds 230,000 or so clones, around 81% seen once, with about 4.5% in the top ten. Sequencing input: peripheral blood. The receptors come from a man in his fifties or sixties with active or convalescent COVID-19. Both conserved end residues are part of each CDR3. D genes are given only for firm matches. Clone size appears in some rows only: once, few, many, or a class for an expanded clone.

>TRBV3-1/TRBV3-2|TRBD1|-|TRBJ1-1
CASSLPGTGGPEAFF
TGTGCCAGCAGCCTCCCAGGGACAGGAGGACCTGAAGCTTTCTTT
>TRBV5-8|-|-|TRBJ1-6
CASSSRVRNSPLHF
TGTGCCAGCAGCTCGCGGGTTCGGAATTCACCCCTCCACTTT
>TRBV5-1|TRBD2|-|TRBJ2-5
CASSPRTSEGETQYF
TGCGCCAGCAGCCCTCGGACTAGCGAAGGGGAGACCCAGTACTTC
>TRBV6-5|-|-|TRBJ1-2
CASSSRSYPNYGYTF
TGTGCCAGCAGTTCCCGGTCCTACCCCAACTATGGCTACACCTTC
>TRBV10-2|TRBD2|-|TRBJ2-5
CASTPAGGETQYF
TGCGCCAGCACCCCAGCGGGAGGTGAGACCCAGTACTTC
>TRBV6-5|-|-|TRBJ2-7
CASRVQGGATSEQYF
TGTGCCAGCAGGGTTCAGGGCGGGGCAACTAGCGAGCAGTACTTC
>TRBV15|-|-|TRBJ2-2
CATSRGSTGELFF
TGTGCCACCAGCAGAGGTTCGACCGGGGAGCTGTTTTTT
>TRBV3-1/TRBV3-2|TRBD2|-|TRBJ2-7
CASSQDSSGVYEQYF
TGTGCCAGCAGCCAAGACTCAAGCGGGGTCTACGAGCAGTACTTC
>TRBV5-6|TRBD1|-|TRBJ2-1
CASSLGGQGAYNEQFF
TGTGCCAGCAGCTTAGGGGGACAGGGGGCCTACAATGAGCAGTTCTTC
>TRBV30|TRBD1|-|TRBJ1-2
CAWSKGQGAVNYGYTF
TGTGCCTGGAGTAAGGGACAGGGGGCTGTCAACTATGGCTACACCTTC
>TRBV7-2|-|-|TRBJ2-7
CASSLGAAASYEQYF
TGTGCCAGCAGCTTAGGTGCGGCGGCCTCCTACGAGCAGTACTTC
>TRBV29-1|-|-|TRBJ1-2
CSVERGFGGYTF
TGCAGCGTTGAAAGGGGATTTGGGGGCTACACCTTC
>TRBV19|TRBD1|few|TRBJ1-1
CASSTQGRRGTEAFF
TGTGCCAGTAGTACACAGGGGCGGCGGGGAACTGAAGCTTTCTTT
>TRBV7-2|-|-|TRBJ1-2
CASSSRQGQGYTF
TGTGCCAGCAGCTCGCGGCAGGGTCAGGGCTACACCTTC
>TRBV3-1/TRBV3-2|-|-|TRBJ2-1
CASSQDREQFF
TGTGCCAGCAGCCAAGACAGGGAGCAGTTCTTC
>TRBV5-1|TRBD1|once|TRBJ2-3
CASSTWTGVDTQYF
TGCGCCAGCAGCACATGGACAGGGGTTGATACGCAGTATTTT
>TRBV7-9|TRBD2|-|TRBJ2-1
CASSLRGGGENEQFF
TGTGCCAGCAGCTTACGCGGCGGGGGAGAAAATGAGCAGTTCTTC
>TRBV3-1/TRBV3-2|-|once|TRBJ2-1
CASSQAREGYNEQFF
TGTGCCAGCAGCCAAGCCAGGGAAGGTTACAATGAGCAGTTCTTC